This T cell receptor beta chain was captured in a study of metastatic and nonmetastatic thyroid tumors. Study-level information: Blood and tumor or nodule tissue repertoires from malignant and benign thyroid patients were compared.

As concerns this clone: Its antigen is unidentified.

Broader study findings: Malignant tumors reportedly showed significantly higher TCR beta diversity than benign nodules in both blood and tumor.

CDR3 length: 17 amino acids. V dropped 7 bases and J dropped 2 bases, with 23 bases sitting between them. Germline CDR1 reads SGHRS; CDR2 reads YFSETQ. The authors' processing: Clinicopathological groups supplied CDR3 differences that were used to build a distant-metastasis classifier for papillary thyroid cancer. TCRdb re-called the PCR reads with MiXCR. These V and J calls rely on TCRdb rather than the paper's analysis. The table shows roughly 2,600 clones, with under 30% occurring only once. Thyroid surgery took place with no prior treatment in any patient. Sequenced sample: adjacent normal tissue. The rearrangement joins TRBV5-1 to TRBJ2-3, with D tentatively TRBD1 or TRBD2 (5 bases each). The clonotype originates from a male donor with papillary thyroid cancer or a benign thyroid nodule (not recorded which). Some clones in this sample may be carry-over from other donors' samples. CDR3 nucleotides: TGCGCCAGCCGTGCCGGGCAGGGACGAGGTTACACAGATACGCAGTATTTT. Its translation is CASRAGQGRGYTDTQYF.